These 27 T cell receptor beta chains came from one sample sequenced in a study of T cell clones after liver transplantation. The method was immunoSEQ multiplex PCR; TCRdb's version includes in-frame clones alone and lacks a portion of them. The sample lists over 60,000 clones, about 80% occurring once. The sample was CD4+ T cells from blood, taken before liver transplant. The receptors here all came from a human donor who received a liver transplant.

The chain recombines TRBV7-9 with TRBJ2-3; tentative D call: TRBD2 (6 bases). The germline gives CDR1 SEHNR, CDR2 FQNEAQ (reference sequence). The CDR3 is 19 amino acids. The germline V and J ends were trimmed by 0 bases and 2 bases, with 21 bases remaining between them. This CDR3 is CASSLAWGVASATTDTQYF. The DNA of the CDR3 is TGTGCCAGCAGCTTAGCTTGGGGAGTGGCTAGCGCTACCACAGATACGCAGTATTTT.

The count of this clone is one. The V and J genes are TRBV28 and TRBJ2-3, with 10 bases aligning to TRBD1. Germline V lookup: CDR1 MDHEN, CDR2 SYDVKM. The V segment lost 5 bases and the J segment 5 bases; nucleotides outside the gene matches: 4. The CDR3 contains 14 residues. CDR3: CASSRQGAGDTQYF. The CDR3 DNA sequence: TGTGCCAGCAGTCGACAGGGGGCCGGAGATACGCAGTATTTT.

The chain links TRBV28 to TRBJ2-3; 7 bases are shared with TRBD2. The CDR3 totals 13 residues. Germline-derived CDR1 and CDR2 are MDHEN and SYDVKM. Unmatched junction bases numbered 9, after V lost 11 bases and J lost 4 bases. The CDR3 DNA reads as TGTGCCTCTGAGGGCGGGAGCGCAGATACGCAGTATTTT. Translating gives CASEGGSADTQYF.

The rearrangement joins TRBV6-5 to TRBJ1-1, with D maybe TRBD1 (5 bases). This CDR3 has 14 amino acids. Trimming removed 2 bases from V and 4 bases from J, with 11 bases in between. Germline V gene lookup returns CDR1 MNHEY and CDR2 SVGAGI. CDR3 amino acids: CASSYAGLATEAFF. DNA for the CDR3: TGTGCCAGCAGTTACGCGGGGCTAGCCACTGAAGCTTTCTTT.

CDR3 sequence reads: CASSPPRAMNTEAFF. For the CDR3, the DNA is TGTGCCAGCTCACCACCACGGGCGATGAACACTGAAGCTTTCTTT. The V gene is TRBV18, the J gene TRBJ1-1; D is unclear. The CDR3 sequence is 15 residues long. With 0 bases removed from V and 0 bases from J, the gap between germline ends came to 8 bases. The germline gives CDR1 KGHSH, CDR2 LQKENI.

The V gene is TRBV4-3, the J gene TRBJ1-4; no clear D gene. Germline V gene sequence: CDR1 LGHNA, CDR2 YSLEER. The V end lost 0 bases, the J end lost 6 bases, and 14 bases lay between the germline ends. This CDR3 is 16 amino acids long. CDR3: CASSQEWTLADEKLFF. In DNA, the CDR3 is TGCGCCAGCAGCCAAGAATGGACCCTCGCAGATGAAAAACTGTTTTTT.

The rearrangement uses TRBV5-1 and TRBJ1-6, with D unresolved. The germline V and J ends were trimmed by 2 bases and 4 bases, with 4 bases remaining between them. The germline V gene has CDR1 SGHRS and CDR2 YFSETQ. CDR3 length equals 13 residues. The chain's CDR3 is CASSFNYNSPLHF. The CDR3 coding sequence is TGCGCCAGCAGCTTCAATTATAATTCACCCCTCCACTTT.

This rearrangement joins TRBV18 to TRBJ2-2; D is perhaps TRBD1 or TRBD2 (5 bases each). Germline CDR1 reads KGHSH; CDR2 reads LQKENI. V was shortened by 0 bases and J by 3 bases, with 11 bases between the two germline ends. The CDR3 is 16 amino acids. As DNA, the CDR3 is TGTGCCAGCTCACCACCGACGGGGACCGACACCGGGGAGCTGTTTTTT. It specifies CASSPPTGTDTGELFF.

The chain recombines TRBV29-1 with TRBJ2-5; TRBD2 matches at 11 bases. The CDR3 is 15 residues long. The germline CDR1 and CDR2 sequences are SQVTM and ANQGSEA. Trimming at V came to 3 bases and at J to 5 bases, leaving 8 bases not matched to a gene. CDR3 protein: CSVDRVAGGGETQYF. The CDR3 DNA follows: TGCAGCGTTGATAGGGTAGCGGGAGGGGGGGAGACCCAGTACTTC.

This clone was detected only a few times. The CDR3 reads CASSESRGLNTEAFF. The CDR3 nucleotides are TGCGCCAGCAGTGAGTCAAGAGGTTTGAACACTGAAGCTTTCTTT. The V gene is TRBV10-1, the J gene TRBJ1-1, with D uncertain. The CDR3 has 15 amino acids. V lost 0 bases to trimming and J lost 0 bases, with 8 bases between them. CDR1 and CDR2 from the germline V gene are WNHNN and SYGVQD (reference sequence).

J is TRBJ2-7 and V is TRBV27; no definite D call. V dropped 3 bases and J dropped 2 bases, with 23 bases sitting between them. This CDR3 is 18 amino acids long. Germline V gene data show CDR1 as MNHEY and CDR2 as SMNVEV (reference sequence). CDR3 in DNA: TGTGCCAGCAGTTTCTCCCGCAGACCCGAAGGGCCCACCTACGAGCAGTACTTC. The encoded protein is CASSFSRRPEGPTYEQYF.

The gene calls are TRBV19 and TRBJ1-3, with TRBD1 as a possible D gene (5 bases). In germline, CDR1 is LNHDA, CDR2 SQIVND (reference sequence). This CDR3 contains 17 residues. Trimming removed 5 bases at V and 1 base at J, with 18 bases between. For the CDR3, the DNA is TGTGCCAGTAGTCCGATAGGAGGGGAGGCTTCTGGAAACACCATATATTTT. Translated, it gives CASSPIGGEASGNTIYF.

This chain joins TRBV6-5 and TRBJ2-7; TRBD1 aligns across 8 bases. This CDR3 is 13 amino acids long. In germline, CDR1 is MNHEY, CDR2 SVGAGI. V dropped 6 bases and J dropped 7; count of bases not matched to a gene: 8. The CDR3 region is CASRYRGDVEQYF. The CDR3 bases are TGTGCCAGCAGGTACAGGGGGGACGTAGAGCAGTACTTC.

The DNA for the CDR3 is TGTGCCAGCAGTGCTCGACAGGGCTCCAATCAGCCCCAGCATTTT. This translates into CASSARQGSNQPQHF. V gene TRBV6-1 combines with J gene TRBJ1-5; 7 bases are a match to TRBD1. V was clipped by 4 bases and J by 3 bases; unmatched bases: 6. Per germline, CDR1 MNHNS and CDR2 SASEGT. This CDR3 comprises 15 residues.

The chain employs TRBV27 and TRBJ2-1; no reliable D call. Trimming removed 3 bases from V and 0 bases from J, with 15 bases in between. The CDR3 consists of 17 residues. Germline values: CDR1 MNHEY, CDR2 SMNVEV (reference sequence). The DNA of the CDR3 is TGTGCCAGCAGTTTCCGCCGACAAGGCAACTCCTACAATGAGCAGTTCTTC. Translating it yields CASSFRRQGNSYNEQFF.

The chain recombines TRBV18 with TRBJ1-4, with 8 bases matching TRBD1. V lost 4 bases and J lost 3; bases outside the gene matches: 1. Per germline, CDR1 KGHSH and CDR2 LQKENI. The CDR3 is made up of 14 amino acids. This chain's CDR3 is CASSRTGSNEKLFF. The CDR3, as DNA: TGTGCCAGCTCACGGACAGGGTCTAATGAAAAACTGTTTTTT.

The chain joins TRBV7-9 to TRBJ2-5; D gene ambiguous. Trimming cost V 3 bases and J 1 base, with 0 bases left between them. This CDR3 spans 11 amino acids. CDR1 and CDR2 from the germline V gene are SEHNR and FQNEAQ (reference sequence). DNA for the CDR3: TGTGCCAGCAGCTTCCAAGAGACCCAGTACTTC. Translating gives CASSFQETQYF.

The chain joins TRBV5-1 to TRBJ1-1; unclear D gene. Trimming took 0 bases from V and 0 from J, leaving 9 bases between them. Germline loops: CDR1 SGHRS, CDR2 YFSETQ. CDR3 length: 15 amino acids. CDR3 loop: CASSLGNSLNTEAFF. The DNA for the CDR3 is TGCGCCAGCAGCTTGGGGAACAGCCTGAACACTGAAGCTTTCTTT.

V gene TRBV9 combines with J gene TRBJ2-7; 8 bases match TRBD2. From germline, CDR1 is SGDLS and CDR2 YYNGEE. The trim removed 0 bases at V and 3 bases at J, leaving 8 bases unmatched. CDR3 size: 16 residues. CDR3 nucleotide sequence: TGTGCCAGCAGCGTAGGGGGAGCGGGAGACCTCTACGAGCAGTACTTC. It translates to CASSVGGAGDLYEQYF.

The chain carries TRBV18 and TRBJ2-7; D may be TRBD2 (5 bases). Trimming removed 4 bases from V and 5 bases from J, with 6 bases in between. Germline loops: CDR1 KGHSH, CDR2 LQKENI. The CDR3 loop spans 11 amino acids. The CDR3 loop reads CASSRENEQYF. CDR3 sequence (DNA): TGTGCCAGCTCACGGGAGAACGAGCAGTACTTC.

V gene TRBV7-8 combines with J gene TRBJ2-1; 11 positions match TRBD2. Germline CDR1 reads SGHVS; CDR2 reads FQNEAQ. Germline trimming cut 6 bases from V and 2 bases from J; bases unmatched to any gene: 3. This CDR3 is 15 amino acids long. CDR3: CASSSSGGTYNEQFF. As DNA, the CDR3 is TGTGCCAGCAGTTCTAGCGGGGGGACCTACAATGAGCAGTTCTTC.

The genes are TRBV28 and TRBJ2-5, with 9 bases lining up with TRBD2. Germline loops: CDR1 MDHEN, CDR2 SYDVKM. The ends lost 7 bases at V and 7 bases at J; junction bases unmatched: 13. The CDR3 consists of 15 residues. CDR3 sequence (DNA): TGTGCCAGCAAGTTAGCGGGGGTCGCTCTTGGGACCCAGTACTTC. This codes for CASKLAGVALGTQYF.

The chain has TRBV11-3 and TRBJ1-1, with no clear D. The CDR3 sequence is 14 residues long. V dropped 3 bases and J dropped 1 base, with 9 bases sitting between them. Germline CDR1 SGHNT, CDR2 YENEEA. The DNA for the CDR3 is TGTGCCAGCAGCTTGAACACTCAGAACACTGAAGCTTTCTTT. Protein sequence: CASSLNTQNTEAFF.

The chain couples TRBV6-1 to TRBJ1-3; 8 bases map to TRBD1. The CDR3 totals 15 residues. The germline V gene has CDR1 MNHNS and CDR2 SASEGT. The J segment lost 6 bases and the V segment lost 2 bases, leaving 6 bases of the junction unmatched. For the CDR3, the DNA is TGTGCCAGCAGTGAATCAGGGCAGGGGGCAAACACCATATATTTT. Its translation is CASSESGQGANTIYF.

The V call is TRBV5-1, the J call TRBJ2-5; D call uncertain. The ends were cut back, 3 bases at V and 4 bases at J, with 16 bases in the middle. The CDR3 has 15 amino acids. The germline V gene has CDR1 SGHRS and CDR2 YFSETQ. The CDR3 spells CASSSLASIGETQYF. In DNA form, the CDR3 reads TGCGCCAGCAGCTCCTTAGCCTCGATAGGAGAGACCCAGTACTTC.

This sequence joins TRBV25-1 and TRBJ2-5; the D gene could be TRBD1 or TRBD2 (6 bases each). Germline V lookup: CDR1 MGHDK, CDR2 SYGVNS. This CDR3 comprises 15 residues. The V end was cut by 2 bases, the J end by 5 bases, with 15 bases between. CDR3 DNA: TGTGCCAGCAGTGAAGGTACGGGGGCAAGGGAGACCCAGTACTTC. This gives the protein CASSEGTGARETQYF.

The chain recombines TRBV19 with TRBJ2-2; D not certain. Germline V gene lookup returns CDR1 LNHDA and CDR2 SQIVND (reference sequence). V gave up 7 bases and J gave up 0 bases, with 15 bases separating them. The CDR3 length is 16 residues. CDR3: CASTSGRVANTGELFF. In DNA form, the CDR3 reads TGTGCCAGTACGTCCGGTCGGGTAGCGAACACCGGGGAGCTGTTTTTT.